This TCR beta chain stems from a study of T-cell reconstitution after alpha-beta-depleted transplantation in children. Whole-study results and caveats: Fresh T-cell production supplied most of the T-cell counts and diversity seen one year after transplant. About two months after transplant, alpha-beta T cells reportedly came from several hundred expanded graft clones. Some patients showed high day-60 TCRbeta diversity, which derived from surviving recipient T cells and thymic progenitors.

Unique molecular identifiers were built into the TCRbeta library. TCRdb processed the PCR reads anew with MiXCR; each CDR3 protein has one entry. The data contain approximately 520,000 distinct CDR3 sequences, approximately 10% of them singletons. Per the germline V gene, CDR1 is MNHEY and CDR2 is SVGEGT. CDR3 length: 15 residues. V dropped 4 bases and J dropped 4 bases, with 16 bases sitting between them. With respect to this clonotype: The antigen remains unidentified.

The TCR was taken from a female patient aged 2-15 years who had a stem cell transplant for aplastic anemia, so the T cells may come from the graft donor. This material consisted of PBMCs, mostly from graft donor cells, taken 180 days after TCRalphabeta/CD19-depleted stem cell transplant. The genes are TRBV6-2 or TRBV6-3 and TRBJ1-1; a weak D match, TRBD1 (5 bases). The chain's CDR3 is CASSSAGKSGTEAFF. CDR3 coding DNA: TGTGCCAGCAGTTCGGCAGGGAAATCTGGCACTGAAGCTTTCTTT.